A single sample is the source of the 5 T cell receptor beta chains below, sequenced in a study of read filtering for tumor transcriptome and immune sequencing (TCRdb year 2020). Sequencer: Illumina HiSeq 4000. TCR libraries were constructed from 350 to 400 ng RNA using the Immunoverse kit, and molecular barcoded adaptors covering alpha/delta and beta/gamma chains were employed. Through fastp at Q25 and MiXCR, TCRdb rebuilt clones from the public reads, retaining in-frame beta chains. Rows with one shared CDR3 protein collapse into an entry with the most common genes and DNA. A total of under 80,000 distinct CDR3 sequences appear in this sample, roughly 18% of them only once. Of the sample, more than 13% falls within the top ten clones. The material sequenced was a population of CD138-negative cells sorted from bone marrow. The sample's cell subset or site label, decoded: bone marrow mononuclear cells depleted of CD138+ plasma/myeloma cells by negative magnetic selection. Every receptor here comes from a donor aged 40 or older with multiple myeloma.

This clonotype was recorded at least ten times. The chain carries TRBV10-3 and TRBJ1-1; possible D gene TRBD1, 6 bases. The CDR3 extends over 17 amino acids. The V end was cut by 4 bases, the J end by 4 bases, with 22 bases between. Germline CDR1 ENHRY, CDR2 SYGVKD. Written as DNA, the CDR3 is TGTGCCATCAGTGGGCCCGGGACAACTAGACGGGTCACTGAAGCTTTCTTT. Translating gives CAISGPGTTRRVTEAFF.

This clonotype occurred a few times. This chain links TRBV5-5 with TRBJ2-6; D uncertain. Germline V lookup: CDR1 SGHKS, CDR2 YYEKEE (reference sequence). The V and J ends lost 1 base and 2 bases respectively, with 22 bases between them. The CDR3 consists of 20 residues. CDR3 nucleotides: TGTGCCAGCAGCTTGTTTCCGGGTCTCAGTAGACCGACTGGGGCCAACGTCCTGACTTTC. Its translation: CASSLFPGLSRPTGANVLTF.

With respect to this clonotype: This CDR3 fails to terminate in the conserved phenylalanine or tryptophan, so it likely reflects a read error. The chain links TRBV5-1 to TRBJ2-1, with D possibly matching TRBD1 (6 bases). Germline lookup yields CDR1 SGHRS and CDR2 YFSETQ. The CDR3 has 18 amino acids. The chain's CDR3 is CACSLGALGSQPHNEQFL. The CDR3 DNA is TGCGCCTGCAGCTTGGGGGCCTTGGGATCCCAGCCCCACAATGAGCAGTTCCTC.

The sample holds one count of this clonotype. A much bigger clone sits one base away, suggesting this may be a read error. This chain joins TRBV20-1 and TRBJ2-2; 10 nucleotides line up with TRBD1. The CDR3 runs to 16 residues. Per germline, CDR1 DFQATT and CDR2 SNEGSKA (reference sequence). Here the CDR3 DNA reads TGCAGTGCTAGGGTACCGGGACAGGGGAACACCGGGGAGCTGCTTTTT. Its translation: CSARVPGQGNTGELLF.

This clonotype was seen ten or more times. The rearrangement joins TRBV7-9 to TRBJ1-1, with a tentative D call TRBD1 (5 bases). CDR3 length: 14 residues. The ends were cut back, 5 bases at V and 5 bases at J, with 15 bases in the middle. Germline CDR1 is SEHNR and CDR2 is FQNEAQ (reference sequence). The CDR3 reads CASSPREGSTEAFF. CDR3 sequence (DNA): TGTGCCAGCAGCCCACGTGAGGGGAGTACTGAAGCTTTCTTT. The full variable domain, rest sourced from reference TRBV7-9 and TRBJ1-1, is DTGVSQNPRHKITKRGQNVTFRCDPISEHNRLYWYRQTLGQGPEFLTYFQNEAQLEKSRLLSDRFSAERPKGSFSTLEIQRTEQGDSAMYLCASSPREGSTEAFFGQGTRLTVV.